This TCR beta chain was recovered during a study of cytomegalovirus exposure and HLA in healthy donors. The germline V gene encodes CDR1 SGDLS and CDR2 YYNGEE. The CDR3 has 16 amino acids. V lost 0 bases and J lost 6, with 13 bases in between. Worth noting for this clone: As yet, its antigen is unknown.

Study-level results: For cytomegalovirus status, the classifier reportedly gave diagnoses with high specificity and sensitivity. Specificity for CMV antigens was confirmed in vitro for a few of the CMV-associated chains. Clusters of TCRs from the first cohort tended to co-occur in the roughly 120 validation repertoires (as a later analysis found). Among TCR sequences, most were rare, though some public TCRs appeared in many donors.

Libraries were prepared by immunoSEQ multiplex PCR; TCRdb keeps only in-frame clonotypes and omits some of them. The sample has about 220,000 clones; 87% are singletons. V gene TRBV9 combines with J gene TRBJ1-6; D is unclear. The sequence derives from a young man in good health and CMV-seronegative. Source material: PBMCs. The CDR3 spells CASSVGPSSGNSPLHF. DNA for the CDR3: TGTGCCAGCAGCGTAGGACCATCGTCGGGTAATTCACCCCTCCACTTT. Full variable domain (remainder filled in from reference TRBV9 and TRBJ1-6): DSGVTQTPKHLITATGQRVTLRCSPRSGDLSVYWYQQSLDQGLQFLIQYYNGEERAKGNILERFSAQQFPDLHSELNLSSLELGDSALYFCASSVGPSSGNSPLHFGNGTRLTVT.